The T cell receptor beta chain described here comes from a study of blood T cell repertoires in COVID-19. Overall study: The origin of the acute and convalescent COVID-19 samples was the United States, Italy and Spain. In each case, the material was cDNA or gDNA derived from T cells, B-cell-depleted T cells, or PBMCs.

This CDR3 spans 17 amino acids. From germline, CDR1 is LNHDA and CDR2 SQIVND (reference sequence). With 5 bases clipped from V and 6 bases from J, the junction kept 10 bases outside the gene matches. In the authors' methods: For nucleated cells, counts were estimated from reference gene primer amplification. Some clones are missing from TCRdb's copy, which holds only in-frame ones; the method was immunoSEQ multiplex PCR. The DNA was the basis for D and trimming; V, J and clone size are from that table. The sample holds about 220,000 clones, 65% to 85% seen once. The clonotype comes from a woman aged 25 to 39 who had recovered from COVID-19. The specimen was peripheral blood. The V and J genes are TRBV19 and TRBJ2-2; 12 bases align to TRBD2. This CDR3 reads CASSSKTSGRPSGELFF. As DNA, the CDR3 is TGTGCCAGTAGTTCCAAAACTAGCGGGAGGCCCTCCGGGGAGCTGTTTTTT.